Presented here are 4 T cell receptor beta chains from one specimen sequenced in a study of T cell responses to AZD1222 COVID-19 vaccine. Produced via immunoSEQ multiplex PCR; TCRdb's table is partial and in-frame only. Among some 90,000 clones, 86% were seen once, and the ten largest hold about 7.7%. This specimen was peripheral blood, taken on day 0 of AZD1222 vaccination. The receptors derive from an adult in good health.

The rearrangement uses TRBV7-9 and TRBJ2-7; 10 nucleotides agree with TRBD1. The junction had 8 bases not matched to a gene; V was cut back by 3 bases and J by 6 bases. The CDR3 runs 15 residues. The germline V gene encodes CDR1 SEHNR and CDR2 FQNEAQ (reference sequence). CDR3 residues: CASSFPGQGLGEQYF. In DNA, the CDR3 is TGTGCCAGCAGCTTTCCGGGACAGGGGCTGGGCGAGCAGTACTTC.

This clone has just a few counts. This chain joins TRBV28 and TRBJ1-5, with D hard to call. This CDR3 contains 13 residues. The V gene's germline CDR1 is MDHEN and CDR2 SYDVKM. Trimming removed 3 bases from V and 7 bases from J, with 10 bases in between. The CDR3: CASSFLGGQPQHF. CDR3 nucleotides: TGTGCCAGCAGTTTCTTGGGAGGCCAGCCCCAGCATTTT.

This clone was counted only a few times. This chain uses TRBV5-8 with TRBJ2-1; the D gene is possibly TRBD2 (5 bases). The CDR3 contains 16 residues. Germline loops: CDR1 SGHTS, CDR2 YDEGEE. Trimming left V 0 bases short and J 0 bases short, with 10 bases between. The CDR3 protein is CASSLVALSSYNEQFF. CDR3 bases: TGTGCCAGCAGCTTGGTAGCGCTAAGCTCCTACAATGAGCAGTTCTTC.

The chain employs TRBV24-1 and TRBJ2-1; TRBD2 aligns across 8 bases. Losses at the gene ends were 3 bases for V and 6 bases for J; bases not matched to a gene: 9. In germline, CDR1 is KGHDR, CDR2 SFDVKD. CDR3 length equals 16 residues. The CDR3 is CATSDPRGAQGNEQFF. CDR3 coding DNA: TGTGCCACCAGTGATCCGCGGGGGGCCCAGGGCAATGAGCAGTTCTTC.